This record looks at one T cell receptor (beta chain) sequence and its context. The data derive from a study of blood T cell repertoires in COVID-19. Across 24 US areas, participants ranged in age from roughly 18 to 95 years. Assignment of participants to cohorts was predicated upon participant-reported clinical history. There are 13 residues in the CDR3. V lost 4 bases, J lost 4 bases, and 9 bases lay in between. Germline lookup yields CDR1 SGHTA and CDR2 FQGNSA. Authors' processing steps: Reference gene primer amplification gave estimated nucleated cell counts. The data were produced by immunoSEQ multiplex PCR, yet TCRdb's version contains in-frame clones alone and is incomplete. V, J and clone size were drawn from that table, and D and trimming were deduced from the DNA. The table has approximately 470,000 clones, about nine tenths seen once; the top ten hold 0.65% to 0.9%.

The genes are TRBV7-2 and TRBJ2-3; D call uncertain. The TCR comes from a woman in her late teens or twenties who had recovered from COVID-19. The material sequenced was PBMCs or T cells enriched from blood (not recorded which). The CDR3 is CASSSISSDTQYF. In DNA form, the CDR3 reads TGTGCCAGCAGCTCTATAAGTTCAGATACGCAGTATTTT.